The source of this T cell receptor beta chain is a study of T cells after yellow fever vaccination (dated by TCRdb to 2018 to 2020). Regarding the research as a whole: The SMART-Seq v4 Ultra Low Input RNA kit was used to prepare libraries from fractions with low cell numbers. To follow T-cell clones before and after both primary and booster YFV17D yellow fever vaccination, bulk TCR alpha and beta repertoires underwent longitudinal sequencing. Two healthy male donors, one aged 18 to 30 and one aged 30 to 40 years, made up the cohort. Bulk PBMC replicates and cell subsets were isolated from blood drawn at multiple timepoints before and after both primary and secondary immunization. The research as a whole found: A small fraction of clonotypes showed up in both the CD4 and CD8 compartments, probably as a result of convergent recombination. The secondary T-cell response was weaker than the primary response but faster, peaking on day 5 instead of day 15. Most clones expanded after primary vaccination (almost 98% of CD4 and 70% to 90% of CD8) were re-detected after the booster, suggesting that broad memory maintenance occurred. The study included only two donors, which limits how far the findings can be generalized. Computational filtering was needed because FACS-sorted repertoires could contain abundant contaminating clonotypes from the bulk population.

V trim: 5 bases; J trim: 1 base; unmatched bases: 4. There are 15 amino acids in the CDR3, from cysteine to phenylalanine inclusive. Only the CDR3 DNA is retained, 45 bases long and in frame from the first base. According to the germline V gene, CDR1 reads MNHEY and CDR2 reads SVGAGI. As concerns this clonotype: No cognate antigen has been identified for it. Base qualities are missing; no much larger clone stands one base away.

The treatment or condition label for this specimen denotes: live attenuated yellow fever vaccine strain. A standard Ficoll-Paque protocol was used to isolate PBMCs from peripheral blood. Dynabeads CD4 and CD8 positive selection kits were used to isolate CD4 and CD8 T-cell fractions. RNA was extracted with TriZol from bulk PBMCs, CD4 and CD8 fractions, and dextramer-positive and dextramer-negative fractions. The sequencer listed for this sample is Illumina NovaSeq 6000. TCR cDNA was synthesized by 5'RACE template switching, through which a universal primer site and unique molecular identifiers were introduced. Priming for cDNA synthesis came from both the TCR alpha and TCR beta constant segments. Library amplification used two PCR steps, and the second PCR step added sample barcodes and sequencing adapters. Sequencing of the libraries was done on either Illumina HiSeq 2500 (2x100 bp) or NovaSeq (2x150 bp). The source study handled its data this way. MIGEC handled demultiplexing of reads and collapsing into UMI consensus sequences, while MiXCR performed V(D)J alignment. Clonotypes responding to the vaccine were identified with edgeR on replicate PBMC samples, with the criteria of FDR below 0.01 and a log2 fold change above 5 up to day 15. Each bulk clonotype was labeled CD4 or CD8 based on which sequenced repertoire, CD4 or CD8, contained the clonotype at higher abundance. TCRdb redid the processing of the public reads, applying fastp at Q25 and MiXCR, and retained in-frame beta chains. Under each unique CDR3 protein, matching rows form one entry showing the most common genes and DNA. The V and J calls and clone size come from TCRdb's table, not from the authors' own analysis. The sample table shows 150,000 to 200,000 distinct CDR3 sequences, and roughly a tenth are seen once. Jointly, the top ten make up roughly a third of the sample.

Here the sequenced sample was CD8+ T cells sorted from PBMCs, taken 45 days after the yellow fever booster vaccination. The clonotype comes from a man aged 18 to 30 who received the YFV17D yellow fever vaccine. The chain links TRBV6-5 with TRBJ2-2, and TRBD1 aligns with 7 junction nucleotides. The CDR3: CASSPRQGNTGELFF. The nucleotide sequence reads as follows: TGTGCCAGCAGTCCTCGACAGGGGAACACCGGGGAGCTGTTTTTT.